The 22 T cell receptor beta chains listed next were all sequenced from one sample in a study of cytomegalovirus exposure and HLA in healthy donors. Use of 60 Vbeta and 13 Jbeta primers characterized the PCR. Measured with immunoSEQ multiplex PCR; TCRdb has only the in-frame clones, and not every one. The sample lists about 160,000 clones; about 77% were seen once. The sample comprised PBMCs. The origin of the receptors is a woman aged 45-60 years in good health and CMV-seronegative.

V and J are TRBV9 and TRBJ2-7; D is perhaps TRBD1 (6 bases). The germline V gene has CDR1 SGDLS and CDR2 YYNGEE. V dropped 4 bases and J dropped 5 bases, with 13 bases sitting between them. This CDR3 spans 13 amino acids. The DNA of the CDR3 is TGTGCCAGCAGCCCACGGACAGTAAACGAGCAGTACTTC. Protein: CASSPRTVNEQYF. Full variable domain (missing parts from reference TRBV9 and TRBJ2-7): DSGVTQTPKHLITATGQRVTLRCSPRSGDLSVYWYQQSLDQGLQFLIQYYNGEERAKGNILERFSAQQFPDLHSELNLSSLELGDSALYFCASSPRTVNEQYFGPGTRLTVT.

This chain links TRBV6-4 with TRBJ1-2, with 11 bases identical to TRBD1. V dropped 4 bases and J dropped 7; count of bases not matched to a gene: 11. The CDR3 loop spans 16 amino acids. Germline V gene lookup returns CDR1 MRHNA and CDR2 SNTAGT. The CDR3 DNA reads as TGTGCCAGCAGTGGCTCCGAGGGACAGGGGGTACTTGGCTACACCTTC. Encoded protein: CASSGSEGQGVLGYTF.

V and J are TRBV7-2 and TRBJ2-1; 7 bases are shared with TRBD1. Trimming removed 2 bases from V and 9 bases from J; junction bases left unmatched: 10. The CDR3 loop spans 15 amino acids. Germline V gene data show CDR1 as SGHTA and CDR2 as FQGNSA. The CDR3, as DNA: TGTGCCAGCAGCTTAAGCGCCGACAGGGTTAGTGAGCAGTTCTTC. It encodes CASSLSADRVSEQFF.

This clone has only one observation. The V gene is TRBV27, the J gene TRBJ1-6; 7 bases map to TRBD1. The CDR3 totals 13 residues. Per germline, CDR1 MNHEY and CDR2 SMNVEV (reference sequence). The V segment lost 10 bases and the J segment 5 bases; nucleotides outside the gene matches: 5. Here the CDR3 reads CATTGQNNSPLHF. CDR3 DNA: TGTGCCACCACGGGACAGAATAATTCACCCCTCCACTTT.

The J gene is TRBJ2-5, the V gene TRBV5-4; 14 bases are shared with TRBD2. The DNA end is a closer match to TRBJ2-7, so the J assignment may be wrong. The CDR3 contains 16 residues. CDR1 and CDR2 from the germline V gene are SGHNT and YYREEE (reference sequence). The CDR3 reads CASSRRTSGRNDEQYF. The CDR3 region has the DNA TGTGCCAGCAGCCGGCGGACTAGCGGGAGGAACGACGAGCAGTACTTC.

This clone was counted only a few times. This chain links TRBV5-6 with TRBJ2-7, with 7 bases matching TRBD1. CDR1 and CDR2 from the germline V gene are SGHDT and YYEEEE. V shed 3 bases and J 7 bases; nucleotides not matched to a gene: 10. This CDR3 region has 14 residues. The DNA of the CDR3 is TGTGCCAGCAGCTCGGAGACAGGGTATGGTGAGCAGTACTTC. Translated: CASSSETGYGEQYF. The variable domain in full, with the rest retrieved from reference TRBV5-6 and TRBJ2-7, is DAGVTQSPTHLIKTRGQQVTLRCSPKSGHDTVSWYQQALGQGPQFIFQYYEEEERQRGNFPDRFSGHQFPNYSSELNVNALLLGDSALYLCASSSETGYGEQYFGPGTRLTVT.

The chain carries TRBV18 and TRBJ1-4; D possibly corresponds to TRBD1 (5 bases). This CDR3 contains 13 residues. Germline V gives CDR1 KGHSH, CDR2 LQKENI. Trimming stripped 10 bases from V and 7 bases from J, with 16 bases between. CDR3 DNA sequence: TGTGCCACCTTCCGGGACTTAACTGAAAAACTGTTTTTT. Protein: CATFRDLTEKLFF.

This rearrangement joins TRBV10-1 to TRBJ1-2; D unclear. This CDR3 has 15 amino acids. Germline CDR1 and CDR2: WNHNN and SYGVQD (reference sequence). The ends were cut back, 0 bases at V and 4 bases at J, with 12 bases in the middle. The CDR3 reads CASSESVMGSYGYTF. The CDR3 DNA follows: TGCGCCAGCAGTGAGTCTGTAATGGGCTCCTATGGCTACACCTTC.

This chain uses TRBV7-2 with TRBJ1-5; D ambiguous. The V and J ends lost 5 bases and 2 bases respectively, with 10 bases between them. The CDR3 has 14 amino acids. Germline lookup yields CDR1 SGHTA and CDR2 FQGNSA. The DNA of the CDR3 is TGTGCCAGCAGCAGAGTTTTAGGCAATCAGCCCCAGCATTTT. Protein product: CASSRVLGNQPQHF.

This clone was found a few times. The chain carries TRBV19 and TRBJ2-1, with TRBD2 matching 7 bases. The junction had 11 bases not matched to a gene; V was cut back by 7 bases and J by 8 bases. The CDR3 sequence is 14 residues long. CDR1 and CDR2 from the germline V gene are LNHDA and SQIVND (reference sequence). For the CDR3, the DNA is TGTGCCAGTACCTCCGGGACTACCCCATATGAGCAGTTCTTC. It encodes CASTSGTTPYEQFF.

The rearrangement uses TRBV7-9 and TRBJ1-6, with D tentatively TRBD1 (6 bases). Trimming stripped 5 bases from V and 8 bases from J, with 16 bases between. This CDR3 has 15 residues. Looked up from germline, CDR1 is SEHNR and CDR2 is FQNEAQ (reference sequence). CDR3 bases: TGTGCCAGCAGCACTCGGACAGCTGGGGATTCACCCCTCCACTTT. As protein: CASSTRTAGDSPLHF.

This CDR3 reads CASSLSKGTAGAGETQYF. In DNA, the CDR3 is TGTGCCAGCAGTTTATCGAAGGGGACAGCTGGGGCGGGCGAGACCCAGTACTTC. This chain uses TRBV27 with TRBJ2-5; TRBD1 matches at 7 bases. After removal of 0 bases from V and 5 bases from J, the junction contained 15 bases not matched to a gene. Germline V CDR1 and CDR2: MNHEY, SMNVEV (reference sequence). This CDR3 contains 18 residues.

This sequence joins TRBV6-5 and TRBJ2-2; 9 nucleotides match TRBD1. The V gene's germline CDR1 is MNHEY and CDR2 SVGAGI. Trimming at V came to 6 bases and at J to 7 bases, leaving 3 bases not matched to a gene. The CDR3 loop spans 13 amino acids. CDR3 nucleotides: TGTGCCAGCAGGGGACAGGGAAACGGGGAGCTGTTTTTT. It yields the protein CASRGQGNGELFF.

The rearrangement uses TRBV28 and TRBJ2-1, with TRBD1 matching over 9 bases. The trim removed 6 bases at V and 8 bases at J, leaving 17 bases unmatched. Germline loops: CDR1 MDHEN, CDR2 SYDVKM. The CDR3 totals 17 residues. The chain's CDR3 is CASSRGQGISGLDEQFF. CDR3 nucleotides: TGTGCCAGCAGCCGCGGACAGGGGATAAGTGGGTTGGATGAGCAGTTCTTC.

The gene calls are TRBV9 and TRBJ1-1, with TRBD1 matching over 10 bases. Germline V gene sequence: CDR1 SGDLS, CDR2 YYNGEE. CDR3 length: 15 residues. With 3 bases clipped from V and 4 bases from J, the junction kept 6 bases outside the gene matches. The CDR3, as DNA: TGTGCCAGCAGCGCTTGGGACAGGGGACCCACTGAAGCTTTCTTT. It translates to CASSAWDRGPTEAFF.

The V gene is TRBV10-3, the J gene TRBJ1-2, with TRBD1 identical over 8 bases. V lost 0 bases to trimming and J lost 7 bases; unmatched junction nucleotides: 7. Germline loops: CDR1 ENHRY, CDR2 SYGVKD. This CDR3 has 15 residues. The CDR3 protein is CAISESQGALGGYTF. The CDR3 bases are TGTGCCATCAGTGAGTCTCAGGGGGCCCTCGGTGGCTACACCTTC.

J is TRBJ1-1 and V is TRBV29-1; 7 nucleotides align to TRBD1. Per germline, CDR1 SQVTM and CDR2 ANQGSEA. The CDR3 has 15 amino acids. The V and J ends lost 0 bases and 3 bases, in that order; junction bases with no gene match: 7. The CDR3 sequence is CSVEENDRVYTEAFF. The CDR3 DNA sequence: TGCAGCGTTGAAGAAAATGACAGGGTGTACACTGAAGCTTTCTTT.

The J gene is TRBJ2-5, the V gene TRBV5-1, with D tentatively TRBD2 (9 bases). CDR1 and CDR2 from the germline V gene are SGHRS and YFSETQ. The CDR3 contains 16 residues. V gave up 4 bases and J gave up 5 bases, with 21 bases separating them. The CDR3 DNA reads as TGCGCCAGCAGCCCAACAGGGGGACTAGCTAGGGAGACCCAGTACTTC. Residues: CASSPTGGLARETQYF.

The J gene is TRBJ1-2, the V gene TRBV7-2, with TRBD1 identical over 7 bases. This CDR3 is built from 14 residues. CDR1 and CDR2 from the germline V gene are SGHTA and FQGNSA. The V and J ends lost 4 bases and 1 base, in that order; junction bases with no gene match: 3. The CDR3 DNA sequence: TGTGCCAGCAGCTCGTACAGGGGTAACTATGGCTACACCTTC. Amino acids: CASSSYRGNYGYTF.

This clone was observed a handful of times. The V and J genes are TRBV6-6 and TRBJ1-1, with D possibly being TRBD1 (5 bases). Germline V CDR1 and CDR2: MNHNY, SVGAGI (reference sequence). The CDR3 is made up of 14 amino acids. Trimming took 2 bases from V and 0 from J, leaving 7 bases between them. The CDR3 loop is CASSYTTVNTEAFF. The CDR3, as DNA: TGTGCCAGCAGTTACACGACAGTGAACACTGAAGCTTTCTTT.

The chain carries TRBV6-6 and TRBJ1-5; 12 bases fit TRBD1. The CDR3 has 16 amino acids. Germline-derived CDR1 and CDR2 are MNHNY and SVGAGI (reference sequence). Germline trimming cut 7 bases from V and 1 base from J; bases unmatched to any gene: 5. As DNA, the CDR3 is TGTGCCAGCATCCAGGGACAGGGGGCGAGCAATCAGCCCCAGCATTTT. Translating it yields CASIQGQGASNQPQHF.

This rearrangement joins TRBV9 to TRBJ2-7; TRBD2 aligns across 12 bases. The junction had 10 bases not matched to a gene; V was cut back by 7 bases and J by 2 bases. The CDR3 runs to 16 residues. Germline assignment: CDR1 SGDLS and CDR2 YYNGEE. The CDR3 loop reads CASLELLAGGTYEQYF. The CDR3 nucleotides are TGTGCCAGCCTCGAACTACTAGCGGGAGGAACCTACGAGCAGTACTTC.